One sample yielded the 18 T cell receptor beta chains listed below, sequenced in a study of T cell repertoires in ileal Crohn's disease (dated by TCRdb to about 2019). Libraries came from the immunoSEQ multiplex PCR assay. What TCRdb holds here is the immuneACCESS table cut down to in-frame rearrangements. Part of the clones is not present; checked against another copy, under half of the missing clones reflect an unresolved V gene, and the others are unexplained. In this sample the table shows around 15,000 clones, more than 85% of which occur a single time. The ten largest account for approximately 6.5% of the sample. The time point label for this specimen denotes: inflamed ileum from the surgical specimen. The sample comprised ileal tissue. These receptors were collected from an adult with Crohn's disease.

Notes on this clone: In the same sample, other DNA sequences code for this CDR3. This rearrangement joins TRBV2 to TRBJ1-2; the D is unclear. The CDR3 loop spans 13 amino acids. Trimming took off 6 bases at V and 5 bases at J, with 13 bases between the two ends. Per the germline V gene, CDR1 is SNHLY and CDR2 is FYNNEI. The CDR3 DNA sequence: TGTGCCAGCAGGTTATCGGGAATTTATGGCTACACCTTC. This sequence encodes CASRLSGIYGYTF.

This rearrangement joins TRBV11-2 to TRBJ1-2, with D tentatively TRBD1 (5 bases). Germline lookup yields CDR1 SGHAT and CDR2 FQNNGV. The CDR3 spans 14 residues. Trimming cost V 3 bases and J 4 bases, with 12 bases left between them. The CDR3, as DNA: TGTGCCAGCAGCTTGGGGGTATCGTCCTATGGCTACACCTTC. This translates into CASSLGVSSYGYTF.

J is TRBJ1-1 and V is TRBV9, with TRBD1 as a possible D gene (6 bases). V gave up 10 bases and J gave up 4 bases, with 17 bases separating them. This CDR3 contains 13 residues. Germline assignment: CDR1 SGDLS and CDR2 YYNGEE. The CDR3 here is CASRGRESTEAFF. DNA of the CDR3: TGTGCCTCTCGGGGGCGGGAAAGCACTGAAGCTTTCTTT.

J is TRBJ2-7 and V is TRBV9; 8 bases line up with TRBD2. V gave up 0 bases and J gave up 3 bases; unmatched junction bases: 5. Germline CDR1 and CDR2: SGDLS and YYNGEE. The CDR3 totals 15 residues. The DNA of the CDR3 is TGTGCCAGCAGCGTAGAGTTAGCGGGAATCTACGAGCAGTACTTC. It specifies CASSVELAGIYEQYF. The full variable domain, in which reference TRBV9 and TRBJ2-7 provide the parts outside the CDR3, is DSGVTQTPKHLITATGQRVTLRCSPRSGDLSVYWYQQSLDQGLQFLIQYYNGEERAKGNILERFSAQQFPDLHSELNLSSLELGDSALYFCASSVELAGIYEQYFGPGTRLTVT.

The V gene is TRBV6-6, the J gene TRBJ2-7; no clear D gene. Trimming shortened V by 2 bases and J by 3 bases, and 8 bases separated the two germline ends. This CDR3 has 13 residues. Germline-derived CDR1 and CDR2 are MNHNY and SVGAGI (reference sequence). The chain's CDR3 is CASSYHGNYEQYF. The CDR3 nucleotides read TGTGCCAGCAGTTACCACGGAAACTACGAGCAGTACTTC.

This chain uses TRBV9 with TRBJ2-1, with D possibly TRBD2 on 5 matching bases. CDR3 length equals 15 residues. Trimming left V 0 bases short and J 6 bases short, with 13 bases between. Per germline, CDR1 SGDLS and CDR2 YYNGEE. The CDR3 DNA sequence: TGTGCCAGCAGCGTAGTCCTCTCGGGGATCAATGAGCAGTTCTTC. Its protein is CASSVVLSGINEQFF. The complete variable domain, with remaining parts taken from reference TRBV9 and TRBJ2-1, reads DSGVTQTPKHLITATGQRVTLRCSPRSGDLSVYWYQQSLDQGLQFLIQYYNGEERAKGNILERFSAQQFPDLHSELNLSSLELGDSALYFCASSVVLSGINEQFFGPGTRLTVL.

CDR3 DNA sequence: TGTGCCAGCAGTTTAGAAGGAGTTGCCTCCTACAATGAGCAGTTCTTC. This translates into CASSLEGVASYNEQFF. The rearrangement uses TRBV27 and TRBJ2-1; D is undetermined. V lost 2 bases and J 0 bases, leaving 11 bases between the germline ends. Germline V gives CDR1 MNHEY, CDR2 SMNVEV (reference sequence). This CDR3 has 16 residues.

The V call is TRBV11-2, the J call TRBJ2-7; 9 bases align to TRBD1. This CDR3 comprises 14 residues. J gave up 1 base and V 4 bases, and 2 bases lay outside the gene matches. In germline, CDR1 is SGHAT, CDR2 FQNNGV. DNA of the CDR3: TGTGCCAGCAGCTCCGGGACAGGGTCCTACGAGCAGTACTTC. Its translation is CASSSGTGSYEQYF.

Sample share makes this clone large (0.1 to 1%). The chain carries TRBV4-1 and TRBJ1-1; tentative D call: TRBD1 (5 bases). There are 13 residues in the CDR3. Trimming removed 3 bases from V and 9 bases from J, with 14 bases in between. Germline V gives CDR1 MGHRA, CDR2 YSYEKL. Written as DNA, the CDR3 is TGCGCCAGCAGCCATGGTCAGACAGATAAAGCTTTCTTT. Translating it yields CASSHGQTDKAFF.

This chain joins TRBV15 and TRBJ2-1; 10 bases line up with TRBD1. Germline assignment: CDR1 LNHNV and CDR2 YYDKDF (reference sequence). V shed 1 base, J shed 4 bases, and the junction held 1 base outside the gene matches. The length of the CDR3 is 15 residues. The CDR3 spells CATSRGQGAYNEQFF. The DNA for the CDR3 is TGTGCCACCAGCAGAGGACAGGGGGCGTACAATGAGCAGTTCTTC.

This chain links TRBV15 with TRBJ2-5, with no clear D. The V gene's germline CDR1 is LNHNV and CDR2 YYDKDF (reference sequence). Between the trimmed V and J ends, which lost 6 bases and 5 bases, there was a span of 10 bases. The CDR3 has 12 residues. The CDR3 DNA follows: TGTGCCACCAGTGTGGGTTCGGAGACCCAGTACTTC. Amino acid sequence: CATSVGSETQYF.

The chain links TRBV6-5 to TRBJ2-5, with a tentative D call TRBD2 (6 bases). Germline CDR1 MNHEY, CDR2 SVGAGI. V lost 2 bases and J lost 7, with 11 bases in between. The CDR3 loop spans 13 amino acids. CDR3 region: CASSYPGDVTQYF. The DNA for the CDR3 is TGTGCCAGCAGTTACCCGGGGGATGTGACCCAGTACTTC.

Comment on this clone: Germline is not matched at one junction end, which may reflect a read error. V and J are TRBV27 and TRBJ2-5; 8 bases agree with TRBD2. The CDR3 totals 17 residues. Germline V gene lookup returns CDR1 MNHEY and CDR2 SMNVEV (reference sequence). Here the CDR3 reads CASSLWGLAGTQEPQYF. The DNA for the CDR3 is TGTGCCAGCAGTTTATGGGGGTTAGCGGGGACCCAAGAGCCCCAGTACTTC.

The V call is TRBV28, the J call TRBJ1-1; TRBD1 aligns across 7 bases. The CDR3 consists of 16 residues. CDR1 MDHEN and CDR2 SYDVKM come from the germline V gene. The trim removed 5 bases at V and 2 bases at J, leaving 11 bases unmatched. The DNA of the CDR3 is TGTGCCAGCAGTCCCCAAGGTAGGGGGCTTAACACTGAAGCTTTCTTT. Protein: CASSPQGRGLNTEAFF.

The V and J genes are TRBV5-1 and TRBJ1-1; a weak D match, TRBD1 (6 bases). Deletions cut 5 bases from V and 5 bases from J, with 16 bases between. Germline V CDR1 and CDR2: SGHRS, YFSETQ. The CDR3 loop spans 14 amino acids. The chain's CDR3 is CASSYPGQITEAFF. The CDR3 DNA reads as TGCGCCAGCAGTTATCCGGGACAAATTACTGAAGCTTTCTTT.

DNA of the CDR3: TGTGCCACCAGCAGAGTGGCAACAGGGCCCTCTGGAAACACCATATATTTT. Translation gives CATSRVATGPSGNTIYF. The V gene is TRBV15, the J gene TRBJ1-3; tentatively, D is TRBD1 (6 bases). The CDR3 is made up of 17 amino acids. With 1 base removed from V and 0 bases from J, the gap between germline ends came to 13 bases. Germline CDR1 is LNHNV and CDR2 is YYDKDF (reference sequence). Combining the CDR3 with reference TRBV15 and TRBJ1-3 gives the whole variable domain DAMVIQNPRYQVTQFGKPVTLSCSQTLNHNVMYWYQQKSSQAPKLLFHYYDKDFNNEADTPDNFQSRRPNTSFCFLDIRSPGLGDTAMYLCATSRVATGPSGNTIYFGEGSWLTVV.

In its sample, this clone ranks as medium-sized (0.01 to 0.1%). The sample contains more than one DNA sequence encoding this CDR3. The V call is TRBV4-2, the J call TRBJ2-7, with 7 bases identical to TRBD1. The junction had 4 bases not matched to a gene; V was cut back by 2 bases and J by 6 bases. The CDR3 is 13 amino acids. Germline V lookup: CDR1 LGHNA, CDR2 YNFKEQ. CDR3 in DNA: TGTGCCAGCAGCCAACCCACAGGGGTCGAGCAGTACTTC. Its protein product is CASSQPTGVEQYF.

This chain connects TRBV5-6 to TRBJ2-3; D may be TRBD2 (6 bases). This CDR3 has 18 amino acids. Germline V gives CDR1 SGHDT, CDR2 YYEEEE. The V end was cut by 5 bases, the J end by 0 bases, with 22 bases between. Here the CDR3 DNA reads TGTGCCAGCAGTATTAGCGGAGATGGGGTCGTTAGCACAGATACGCAGTATTTT. Its protein is CASSISGDGVVSTDTQYF. Drawing the rest from reference TRBV5-6 and TRBJ2-3, the complete variable domain is DAGVTQSPTHLIKTRGQQVTLRCSPKSGHDTVSWYQQALGQGPQFIFQYYEEEERQRGNFPDRFSGHQFPNYSSELNVNALLLGDSALYLCASSISGDGVVSTDTQYFGPGTRLTVL.